This T cell receptor beta chain was sequenced in a study of blood T cell repertoires in COVID-19. The wider study: Acute-phase and convalescent COVID-19 samples originated in the United States, Italy and Spain. T cells, B-cell-depleted T cells, or PBMCs supplied cDNA or gDNA.

The germline gives CDR1 SGHDT, CDR2 YYEEEE. V lost 5 bases and J lost 0, with 12 bases in between. This CDR3 has 15 residues. In the study's own analysis: Amplification with reference gene primers provided the estimates of nucleated cell counts. The protocol was immunoSEQ multiplex PCR, while the TCRdb copy is restricted to in-frame clones and leaves out a portion. V, J and clone size are those of that table, while D and trimming were read from the DNA. The data hold 200,000 to 300,000 clones, with 84% observed a single time. Specimen: peripheral blood. The J gene is TRBJ1-3, the V gene TRBV5-6; no clear D gene. This clonotype was obtained from a woman aged 40 to 50 who had recovered from COVID-19. CDR3 nucleotide sequence: TGTGCCAGCAGATCAACAGAGAGCTCTGGAAACACCATATATTTT. This gives the protein CASRSTESSGNTIYF.